This T cell receptor beta chain was captured by sequencing in a study of T cell repertoires in cytomegalovirus infection. V lost 3 bases and J lost 9, with 8 bases in between. This CDR3 is 11 amino acids long. From germline, CDR1 is SGHTA and CDR2 FQGNSA. This clonotype showed up just a few times. The antigen is unknown. TCRdb used MiXCR to reprocess the reads, holding one entry per CDR3 protein. Seen here are under 150,000 distinct CDR3 sequences, 30% observed once, and the top ten hold less than 45%. This TCR came from a human donor in good health (CMV status not recorded). Some clones in this sample may be carry-over from other donors' samples. The sequences come from CD8+ T cells from cultured PBMCs, collected from culture after CMV antigen stimulation. V gene TRBV7-2 combines with J gene TRBJ1-1, with D uncertain. The CDR3 sequence is CASSLVAQAFF. The CDR3 nucleotides read TGTGCCAGCAGCTTGGTGGCACAAGCTTTCTTT.